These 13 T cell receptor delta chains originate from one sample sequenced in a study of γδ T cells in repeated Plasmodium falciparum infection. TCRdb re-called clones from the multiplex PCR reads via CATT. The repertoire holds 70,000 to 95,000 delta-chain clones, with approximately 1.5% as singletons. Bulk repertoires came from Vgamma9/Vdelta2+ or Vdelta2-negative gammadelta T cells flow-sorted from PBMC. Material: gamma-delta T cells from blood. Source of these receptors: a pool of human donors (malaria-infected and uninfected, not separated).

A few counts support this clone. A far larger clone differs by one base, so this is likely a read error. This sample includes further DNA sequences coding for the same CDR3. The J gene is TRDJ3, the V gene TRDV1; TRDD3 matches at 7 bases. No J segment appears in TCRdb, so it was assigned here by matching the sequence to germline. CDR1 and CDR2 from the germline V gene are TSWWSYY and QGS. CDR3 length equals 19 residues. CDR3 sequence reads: CALGELGGYANWDTRQMFF. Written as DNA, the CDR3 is TGTGCTCTTGGGGAACTAGGAGGATACGCGAACTGGGATACCCGACAGATGTTTTTC.

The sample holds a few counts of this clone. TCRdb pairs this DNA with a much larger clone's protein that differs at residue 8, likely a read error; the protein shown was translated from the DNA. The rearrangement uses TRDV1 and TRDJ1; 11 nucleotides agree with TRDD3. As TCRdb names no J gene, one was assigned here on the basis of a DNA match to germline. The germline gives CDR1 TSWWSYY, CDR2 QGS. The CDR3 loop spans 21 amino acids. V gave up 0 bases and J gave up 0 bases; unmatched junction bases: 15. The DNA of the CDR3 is TGTGCTCTTGGGGAACTTTCCGTCCCAATGTACTGGGGGATAGACACCGATAAACTCATCTTT. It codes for CALGELSVPMYWGIDTDKLIF.

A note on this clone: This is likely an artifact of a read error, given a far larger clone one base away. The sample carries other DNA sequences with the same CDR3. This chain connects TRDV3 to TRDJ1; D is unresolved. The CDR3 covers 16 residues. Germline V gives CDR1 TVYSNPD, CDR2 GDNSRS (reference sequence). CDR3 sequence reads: CALRNSGYLDTDKLIF. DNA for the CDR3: TGCGCCCTTAGGAACTCGGGCTATCTCGACACCGATAAACTCATCTTT.

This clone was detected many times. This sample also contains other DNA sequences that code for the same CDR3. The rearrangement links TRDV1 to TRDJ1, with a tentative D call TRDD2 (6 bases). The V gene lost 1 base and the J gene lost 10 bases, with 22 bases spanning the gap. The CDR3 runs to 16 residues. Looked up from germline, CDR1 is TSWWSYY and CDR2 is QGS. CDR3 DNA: TGTGCTCTTGGGGAACGGGCTCCTACGGTTTTCTTCGGACTCATCTTT. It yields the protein CALGERAPTVFFGLIF.

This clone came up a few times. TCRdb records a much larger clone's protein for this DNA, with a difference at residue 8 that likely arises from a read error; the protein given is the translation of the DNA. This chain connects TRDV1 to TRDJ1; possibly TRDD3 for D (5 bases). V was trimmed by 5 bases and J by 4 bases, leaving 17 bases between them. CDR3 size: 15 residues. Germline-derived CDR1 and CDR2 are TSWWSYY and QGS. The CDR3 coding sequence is TGTGCTCTTGGGTTTTACTGGAGATACAGCGATAAACTCATCTTT. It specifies CALGFYWRYSDKLIF.

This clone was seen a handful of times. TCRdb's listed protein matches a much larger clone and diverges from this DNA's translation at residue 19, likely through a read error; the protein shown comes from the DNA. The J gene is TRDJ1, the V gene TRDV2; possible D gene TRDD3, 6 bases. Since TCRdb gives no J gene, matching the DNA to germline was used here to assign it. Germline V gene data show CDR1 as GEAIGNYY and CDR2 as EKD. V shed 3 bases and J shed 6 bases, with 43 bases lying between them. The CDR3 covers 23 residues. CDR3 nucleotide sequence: TGTGCCTGTGACCCCGTAAAAGGACCATTCCCGCGTACTGGGCGGAAGGAGGTCAATAAACTCATCTTT. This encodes CACDPVKGPFPRTGRKEVNKLIF.

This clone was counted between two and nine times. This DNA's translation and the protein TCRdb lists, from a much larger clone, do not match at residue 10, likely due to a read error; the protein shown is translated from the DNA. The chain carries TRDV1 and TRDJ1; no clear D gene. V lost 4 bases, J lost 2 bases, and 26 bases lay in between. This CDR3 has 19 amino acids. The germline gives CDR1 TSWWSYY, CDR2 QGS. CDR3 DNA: TGTGCTCTTGGGGGACCACAAGGGGTGACCCGTCTTGGAACCGATAAACTCATCTTT. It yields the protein CALGGPQGVTRLGTDKLIF.

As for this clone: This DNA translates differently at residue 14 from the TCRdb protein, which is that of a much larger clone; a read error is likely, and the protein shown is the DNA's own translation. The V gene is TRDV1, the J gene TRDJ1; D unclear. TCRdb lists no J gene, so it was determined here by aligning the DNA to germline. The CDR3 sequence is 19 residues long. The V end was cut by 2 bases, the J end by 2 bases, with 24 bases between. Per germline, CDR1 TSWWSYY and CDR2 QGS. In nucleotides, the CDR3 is TGTGCTCTTGGGGAATATACCGCGCTACCGGCAGTGGGAACCGATAAACTCATCTTT. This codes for CALGEYTALPAVGTDKLIF.

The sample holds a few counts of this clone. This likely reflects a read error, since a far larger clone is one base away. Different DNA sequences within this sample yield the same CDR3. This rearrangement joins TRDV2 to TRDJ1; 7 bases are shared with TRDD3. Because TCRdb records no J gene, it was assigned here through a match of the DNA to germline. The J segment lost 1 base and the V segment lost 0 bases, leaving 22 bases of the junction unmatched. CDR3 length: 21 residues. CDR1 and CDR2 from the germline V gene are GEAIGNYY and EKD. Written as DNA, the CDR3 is TGTGCCTGTGACACCGTTCCCGGTGCTGGGGGGGGAACGGGTAGCACCGATAAACTCATCTTT. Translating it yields CACDTVPGAGGGTGSTDKLIF.

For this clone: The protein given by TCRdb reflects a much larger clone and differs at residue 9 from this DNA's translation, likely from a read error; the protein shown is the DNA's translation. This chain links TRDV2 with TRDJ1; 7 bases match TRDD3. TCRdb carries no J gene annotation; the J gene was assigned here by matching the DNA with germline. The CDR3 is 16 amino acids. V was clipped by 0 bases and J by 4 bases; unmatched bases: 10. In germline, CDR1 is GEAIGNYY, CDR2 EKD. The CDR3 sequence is CACDTLLGGTVDKLIF. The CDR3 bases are TGTGCCTGTGACACCCTCCTGGGGGGTACGGTCGATAAACTCATCTTT.

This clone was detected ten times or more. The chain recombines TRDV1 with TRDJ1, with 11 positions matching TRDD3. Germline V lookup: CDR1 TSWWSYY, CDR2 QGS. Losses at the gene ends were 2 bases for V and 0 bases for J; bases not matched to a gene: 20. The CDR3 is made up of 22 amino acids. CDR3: CALGEFRGVTMGDTGYTDKLIF. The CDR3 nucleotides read TGTGCTCTTGGGGAATTCCGCGGAGTTACTATGGGGGATACGGGGTACACCGATAAACTCATCTTT.

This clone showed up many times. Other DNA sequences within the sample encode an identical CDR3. The CDR3 region has the DNA TGTGCTCTTGGGGCCACGCCTTCTTGGCTATCAACTGGGGGATTTCATCGATTTTATCACACCGATAAACTCATCTTT. Its protein product is CALGATPSWLSTGGFHRFYHTDKLIF. The chain has TRDV1 and TRDJ1, with 10 bases identical to TRDD3. Germline CDR1 TSWWSYY, CDR2 QGS. The CDR3 has 26 amino acids. Trimming removed 4 bases from V and 0 bases from J; junction bases left unmatched: 35.

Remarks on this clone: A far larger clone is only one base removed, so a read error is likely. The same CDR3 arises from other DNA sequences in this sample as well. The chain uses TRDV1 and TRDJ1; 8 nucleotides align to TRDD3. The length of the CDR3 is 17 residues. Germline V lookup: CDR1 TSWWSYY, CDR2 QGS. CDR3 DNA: TGTGCTCTAGGGGAACGAAGGGGAATGGGGATACCCGATAAACTCATCTTT. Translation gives CALGERRGMGIPDKLIF.